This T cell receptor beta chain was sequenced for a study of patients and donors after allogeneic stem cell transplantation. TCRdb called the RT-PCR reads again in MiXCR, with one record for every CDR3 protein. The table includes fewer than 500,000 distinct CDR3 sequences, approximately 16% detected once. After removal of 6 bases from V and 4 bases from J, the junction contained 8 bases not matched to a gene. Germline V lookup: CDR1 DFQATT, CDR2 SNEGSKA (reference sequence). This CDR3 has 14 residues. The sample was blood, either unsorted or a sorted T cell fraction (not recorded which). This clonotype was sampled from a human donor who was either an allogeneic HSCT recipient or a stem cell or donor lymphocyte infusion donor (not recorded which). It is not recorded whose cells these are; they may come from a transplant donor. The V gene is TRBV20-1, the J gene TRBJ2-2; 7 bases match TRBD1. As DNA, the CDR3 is TGCAGTGCCACGGACAGGCAAACCACCGGGGAGCTGTTTTTT. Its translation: CSATDRQTTGELFF.